The subject of this entry is one TCR beta chain. The data stem from a study of blood T cell repertoires in COVID-19. At the level of the study: COVID-19 samples from acute and convalescent phases originated in the United States, Italy and Spain.

Libraries were prepared by immunoSEQ multiplex PCR; TCRdb keeps only in-frame clonotypes and omits some of them. Among 25,000 to 30,000 clones listed, 83% were seen once. Material for sequencing was peripheral blood. This clonotype originated in a human donor in a cohort sampled during active COVID-19.

The CDR3 protein is CASSYSSGGNQPQHF. The CDR3 nucleotides are TGTGCCAGCAGTTACTCATCAGGCGGGAATCAGCCCCAGCATTTT. The rearrangement uses TRBV6-5 and TRBJ1-5; D is unclear. Germline V lookup: CDR1 MNHEY, CDR2 SVGAGI. Trimming shortened V by 0 bases and J by 4 bases, and 10 bases separated the two germline ends. The CDR3 contains 15 residues.